This T cell receptor (beta chain) was sequenced in a study of blood T cell repertoires in COVID-19. Only in-frame clones appear in the TCRdb table, and some are missing; sequencing was by immunoSEQ multiplex PCR. The table records 100,000 or so clones, less than 90% of them present only once. This CDR3 comprises 14 residues. CDR1 and CDR2 (germline): GTSNPN, SVGIG (reference sequence). Trimming took 5 bases from V and 0 from J; bases not matched to a gene: 3. The specimen sequenced was peripheral blood. This clonotype originated in a man between 65 and 80 years old with active or convalescent COVID-19. The chain recombines TRBV30 with TRBJ1-3; TRBD1 agrees at 8 bases. The CDR3 spells CAWGTGNSGNTIYF. As DNA, the CDR3 is TGTGCCTGGGGGACAGGTAACTCTGGAAACACCATATATTTT.